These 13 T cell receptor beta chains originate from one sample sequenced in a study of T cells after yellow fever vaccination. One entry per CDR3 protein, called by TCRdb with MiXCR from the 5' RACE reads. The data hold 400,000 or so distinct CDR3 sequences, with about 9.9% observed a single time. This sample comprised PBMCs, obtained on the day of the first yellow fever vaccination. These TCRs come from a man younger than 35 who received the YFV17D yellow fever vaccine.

CDR3 nucleotides: TGTGCCAGCAGCAAGGACAGGGGGTATGTCTATGGCTACACCTTC. Translating gives CASSKDRGYVYGYTF. The V gene is TRBV7-9, the J gene TRBJ1-2, with TRBD1 matching over 10 bases. The length of the CDR3 is 15 residues. CDR1 is SEHNR and CDR2 is FQNEAQ in the germline V gene (reference sequence). Germline trimming cut 5 bases from V and 4 bases from J; bases unmatched to any gene: 7.

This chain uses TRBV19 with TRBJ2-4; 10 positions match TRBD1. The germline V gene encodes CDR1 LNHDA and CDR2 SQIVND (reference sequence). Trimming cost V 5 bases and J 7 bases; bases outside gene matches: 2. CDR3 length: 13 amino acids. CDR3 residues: CASSSGQGNIQYF. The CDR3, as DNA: TGTGCCAGTAGTTCGGGACAGGGGAACATTCAGTACTTC.

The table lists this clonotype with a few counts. CDR3 sequence reads: CASSPGDRANYGYTF. In nucleotides, the CDR3 is TGTGCCAGCAGCCCCGGGGACAGGGCTAACTATGGCTACACCTTC. The rearrangement links TRBV7-8 to TRBJ1-2, with 9 bases matching TRBD1. Per germline, CDR1 SGHVS and CDR2 FQNEAQ. The CDR3 consists of 15 residues. The V gene end was trimmed by 5 bases and the J gene end by 0 bases; junction bases not matched to a gene: 4.

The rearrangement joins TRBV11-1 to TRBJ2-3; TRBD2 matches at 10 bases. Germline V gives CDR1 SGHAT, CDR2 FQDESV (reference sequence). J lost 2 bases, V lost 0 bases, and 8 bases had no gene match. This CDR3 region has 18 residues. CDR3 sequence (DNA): TGTGCCAGCAGCTTAGCCACTAGCGGGGACCGACCCACAGATACGCAGTATTTT. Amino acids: CASSLATSGDRPTDTQYF.

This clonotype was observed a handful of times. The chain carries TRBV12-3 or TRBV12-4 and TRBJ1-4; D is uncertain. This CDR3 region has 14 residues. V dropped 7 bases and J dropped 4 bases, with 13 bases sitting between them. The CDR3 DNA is TGTGCCAGCAAAGTGGATGCCCATAATGAAAAACTGTTTTTT. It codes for CASKVDAHNEKLFF.

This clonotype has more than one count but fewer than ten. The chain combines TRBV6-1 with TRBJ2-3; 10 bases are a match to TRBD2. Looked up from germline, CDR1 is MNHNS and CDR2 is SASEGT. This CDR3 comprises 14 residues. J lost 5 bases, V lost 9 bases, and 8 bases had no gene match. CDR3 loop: CASRPGLAIDTQYF. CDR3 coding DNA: TGTGCCAGTCGGCCGGGACTAGCGATAGATACGCAGTATTTT.

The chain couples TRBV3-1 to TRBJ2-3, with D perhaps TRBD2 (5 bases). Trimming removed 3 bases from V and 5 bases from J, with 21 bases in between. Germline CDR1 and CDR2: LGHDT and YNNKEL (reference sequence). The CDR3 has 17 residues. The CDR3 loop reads CASSHPRRLAGKDTQYF. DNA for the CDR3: TGTGCCAGCAGCCACCCCCGACGGCTCGCCGGGAAAGATACGCAGTATTTT.

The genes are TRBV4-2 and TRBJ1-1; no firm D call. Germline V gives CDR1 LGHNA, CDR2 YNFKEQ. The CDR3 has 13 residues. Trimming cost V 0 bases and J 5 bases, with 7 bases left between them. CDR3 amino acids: CASSQDHGTEAFF. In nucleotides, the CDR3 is TGTGCCAGCAGCCAAGATCACGGTACTGAAGCTTTCTTT.

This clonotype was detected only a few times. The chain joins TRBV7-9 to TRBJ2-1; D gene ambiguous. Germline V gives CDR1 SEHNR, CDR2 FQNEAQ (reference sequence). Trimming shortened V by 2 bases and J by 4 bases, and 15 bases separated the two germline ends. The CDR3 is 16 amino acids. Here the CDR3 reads CASSLRTRRHYNEQFF. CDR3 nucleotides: TGTGCCAGCAGCTTACGGACGCGTCGGCATTACAATGAGCAGTTCTTC.

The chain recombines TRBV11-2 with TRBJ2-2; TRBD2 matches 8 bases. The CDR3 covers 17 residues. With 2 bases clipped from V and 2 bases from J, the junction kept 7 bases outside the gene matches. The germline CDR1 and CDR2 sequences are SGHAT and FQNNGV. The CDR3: CASSLIGGGRNTGELFF. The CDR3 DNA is TGTGCCAGCAGCTTAATCGGCGGGGGGCGTAACACCGGGGAGCTGTTTTTT.

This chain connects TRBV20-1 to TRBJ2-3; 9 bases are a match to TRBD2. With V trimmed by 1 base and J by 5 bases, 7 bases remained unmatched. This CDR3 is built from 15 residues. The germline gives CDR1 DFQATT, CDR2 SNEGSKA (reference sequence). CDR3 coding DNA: TGCAGTGCTAGAGTTAGCGGGGGATTAGTAGATACGCAGTATTTT. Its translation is CSARVSGGLVDTQYF.

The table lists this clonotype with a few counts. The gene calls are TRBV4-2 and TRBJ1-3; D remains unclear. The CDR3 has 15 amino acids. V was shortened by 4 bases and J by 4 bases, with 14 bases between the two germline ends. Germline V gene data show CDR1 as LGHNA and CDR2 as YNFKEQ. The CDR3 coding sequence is TGTGCCAGCAGCCGCGCCCAAGAGGCGGGAAACACCATATATTTT. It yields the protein CASSRAQEAGNTIYF.

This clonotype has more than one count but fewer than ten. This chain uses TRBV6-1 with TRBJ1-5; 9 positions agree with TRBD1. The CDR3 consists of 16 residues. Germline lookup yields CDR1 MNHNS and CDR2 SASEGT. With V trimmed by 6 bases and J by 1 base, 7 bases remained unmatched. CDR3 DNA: TGTGCCAGCAGCCGAATACAGGGGGCCAGCAATCAGCCCCAGCATTTT. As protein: CASSRIQGASNQPQHF.